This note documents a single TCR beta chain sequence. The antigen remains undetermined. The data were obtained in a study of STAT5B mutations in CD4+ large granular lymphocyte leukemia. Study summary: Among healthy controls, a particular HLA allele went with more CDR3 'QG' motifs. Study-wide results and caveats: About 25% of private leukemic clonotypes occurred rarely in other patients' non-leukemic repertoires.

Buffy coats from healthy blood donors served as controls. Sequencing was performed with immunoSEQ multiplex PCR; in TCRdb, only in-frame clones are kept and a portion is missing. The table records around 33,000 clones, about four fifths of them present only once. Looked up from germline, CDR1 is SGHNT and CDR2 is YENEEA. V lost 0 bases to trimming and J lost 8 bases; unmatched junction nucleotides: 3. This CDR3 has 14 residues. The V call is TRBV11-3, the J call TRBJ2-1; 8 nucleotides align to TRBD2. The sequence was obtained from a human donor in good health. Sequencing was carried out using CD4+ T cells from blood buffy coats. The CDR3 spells CASSLEGLDYEQFF. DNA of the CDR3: TGTGCCAGCAGCTTAGAGGGACTAGATTATGAGCAGTTCTTC.